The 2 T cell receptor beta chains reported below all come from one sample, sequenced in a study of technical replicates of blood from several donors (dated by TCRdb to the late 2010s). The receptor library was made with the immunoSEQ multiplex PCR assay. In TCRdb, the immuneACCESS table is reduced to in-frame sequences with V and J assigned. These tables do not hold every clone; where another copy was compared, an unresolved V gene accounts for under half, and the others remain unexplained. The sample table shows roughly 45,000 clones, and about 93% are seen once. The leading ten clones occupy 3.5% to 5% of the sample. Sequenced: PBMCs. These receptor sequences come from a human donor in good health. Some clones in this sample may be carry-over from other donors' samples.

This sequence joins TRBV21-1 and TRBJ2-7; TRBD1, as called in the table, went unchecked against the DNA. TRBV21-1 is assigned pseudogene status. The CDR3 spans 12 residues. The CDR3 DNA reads TGTGCCAGCAGCAACCTCAGGGGCGAGCAGTACTTC. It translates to CASSNLRGEQYF.

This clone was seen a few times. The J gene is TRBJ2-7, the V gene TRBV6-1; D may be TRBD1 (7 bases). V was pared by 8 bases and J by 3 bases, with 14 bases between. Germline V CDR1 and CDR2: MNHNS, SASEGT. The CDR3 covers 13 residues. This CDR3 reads CASDREVGYEQYF. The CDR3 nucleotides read TGTGCCAGCGACAGGGAGGTAGGCTACGAGCAGTACTTC.